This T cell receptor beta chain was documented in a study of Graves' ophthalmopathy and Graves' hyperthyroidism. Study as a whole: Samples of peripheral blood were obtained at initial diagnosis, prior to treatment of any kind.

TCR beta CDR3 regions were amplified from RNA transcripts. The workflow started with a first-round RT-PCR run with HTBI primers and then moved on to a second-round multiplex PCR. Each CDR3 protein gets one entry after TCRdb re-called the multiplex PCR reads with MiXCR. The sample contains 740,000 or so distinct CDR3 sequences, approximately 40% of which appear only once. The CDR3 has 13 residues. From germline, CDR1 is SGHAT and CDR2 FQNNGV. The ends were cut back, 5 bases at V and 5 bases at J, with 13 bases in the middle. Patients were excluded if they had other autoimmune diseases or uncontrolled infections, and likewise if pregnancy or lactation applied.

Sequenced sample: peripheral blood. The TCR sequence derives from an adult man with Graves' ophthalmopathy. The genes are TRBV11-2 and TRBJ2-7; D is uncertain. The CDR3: CASSRDNLNEQYF. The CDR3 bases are TGTGCCAGCAGCCGAGACAATTTAAACGAGCAGTACTTC.